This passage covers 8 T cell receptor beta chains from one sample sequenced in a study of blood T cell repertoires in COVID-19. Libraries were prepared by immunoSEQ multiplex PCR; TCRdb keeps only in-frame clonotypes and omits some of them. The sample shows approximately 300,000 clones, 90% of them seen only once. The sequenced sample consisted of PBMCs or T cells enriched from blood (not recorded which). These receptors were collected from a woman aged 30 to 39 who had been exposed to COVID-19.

The CDR3 region is CAWRPPGYGYTF. CDR3 sequence (DNA): TGTGCCTGGAGACCGCCAGGGTATGGCTACACCTTC. V and J are TRBV30 and TRBJ1-2, with a tentative D call TRBD1 (5 bases). Trimming took 3 bases from V and 5 from J, leaving 10 bases between them. This CDR3 contains 12 residues. CDR1 is GTSNPN and CDR2 is SVGIG in the germline V gene (reference sequence).

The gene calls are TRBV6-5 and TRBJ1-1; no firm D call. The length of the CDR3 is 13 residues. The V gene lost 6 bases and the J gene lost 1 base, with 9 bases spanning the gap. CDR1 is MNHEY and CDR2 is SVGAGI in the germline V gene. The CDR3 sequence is CASSVRENTEAFF. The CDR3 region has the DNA TGTGCCAGCAGCGTACGGGAGAACACTGAAGCTTTCTTT.

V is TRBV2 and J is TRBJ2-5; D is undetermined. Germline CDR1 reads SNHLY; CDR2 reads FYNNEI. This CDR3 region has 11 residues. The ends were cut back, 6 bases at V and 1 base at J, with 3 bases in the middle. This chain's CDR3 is CASSSQETQYF. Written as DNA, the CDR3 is TGTGCCAGCAGCTCCCAAGAGACCCAGTACTTC.

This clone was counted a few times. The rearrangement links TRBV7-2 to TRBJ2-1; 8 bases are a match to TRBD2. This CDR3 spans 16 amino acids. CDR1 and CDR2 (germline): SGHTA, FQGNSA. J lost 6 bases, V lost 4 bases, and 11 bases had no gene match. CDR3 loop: CASSSVAGTILNEQFF. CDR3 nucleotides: TGTGCCAGCAGCTCAGTAGCGGGGACAATACTCAATGAGCAGTTCTTC.

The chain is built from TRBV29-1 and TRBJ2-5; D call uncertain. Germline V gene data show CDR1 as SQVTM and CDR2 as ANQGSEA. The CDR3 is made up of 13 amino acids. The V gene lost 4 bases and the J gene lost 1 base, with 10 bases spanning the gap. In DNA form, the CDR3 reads TGCAGCGTTGGCCTGCGCCTCCAAGAGACCCAGTACTTC. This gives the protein CSVGLRLQETQYF.

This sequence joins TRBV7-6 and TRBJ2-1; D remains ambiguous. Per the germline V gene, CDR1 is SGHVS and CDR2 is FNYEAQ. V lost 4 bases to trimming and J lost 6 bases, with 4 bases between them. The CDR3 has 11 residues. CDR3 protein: CASSSRNEQFF. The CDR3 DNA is TGTGCCAGCAGCTCCCGCAATGAGCAGTTCTTC.

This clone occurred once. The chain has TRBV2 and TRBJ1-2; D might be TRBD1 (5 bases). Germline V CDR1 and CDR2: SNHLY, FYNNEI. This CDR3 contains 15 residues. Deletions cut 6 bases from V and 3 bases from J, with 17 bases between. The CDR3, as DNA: TGTGCCAGCAGCGCAAATGGGGGGGTGTACTATGGCTACACCTTC. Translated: CASSANGGVYYGYTF.

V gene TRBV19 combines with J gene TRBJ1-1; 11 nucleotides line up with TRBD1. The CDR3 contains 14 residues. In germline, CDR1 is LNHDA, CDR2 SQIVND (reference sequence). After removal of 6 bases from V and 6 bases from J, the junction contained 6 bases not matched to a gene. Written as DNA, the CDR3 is TGTGCCAGTAGCCAACCGGGACAGGGGGCTGAAGCTTTCTTT. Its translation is CASSQPGQGAEAFF.